The 14 T cell receptor beta chains below were found in one sample sequenced in a study of T-cell reconstitution after alpha-beta-depleted transplantation in children. The TCRbeta library incorporated unique molecular identifiers. Using its own MiXCR run on the PCR reads, TCRdb lists one record per CDR3 protein. This table has about 830,000 distinct CDR3 sequences, around 17% appearing once. The sample was PBMCs, mostly from graft donor cells, taken 360 days after TCRalphabeta/CD19-depleted stem cell transplant. The receptors were sampled from a male patient younger than 18 who had a stem cell transplant for acute lymphoblastic leukemia, so the T cells may come from the graft donor.

This sequence joins TRBV4-1 and TRBJ1-5; D is unclear. CDR3 length: 15 residues. V lost 0 bases to trimming and J lost 1 base, with 7 bases between them. Germline CDR1 is MGHRA and CDR2 is YSYEKL. CDR3 in amino acids: CASSQDHGSNQPQHF. CDR3 in DNA: TGCGCCAGCAGCCAAGACCACGGAAGCAATCAGCCCCAGCATTTT.

This clonotype turned up a few times. This chain links TRBV7-8 with TRBJ2-2; D call uncertain. Trimming stripped 8 bases from V and 5 bases from J, with 12 bases between. The CDR3 covers 13 residues. Germline lookup yields CDR1 SGHVS and CDR2 FQNEAQ. As DNA, the CDR3 is TGTGCCAGCCGCCCCCTTTTAACCGGGGAGCTGTTTTTT. This gives the protein CASRPLLTGELFF.

Only a few counts were recorded for this clonotype. The rearrangement joins TRBV20-1 to TRBJ2-1; 7 positions agree with TRBD1. This CDR3 has 14 residues. CDR1 and CDR2 (germline): DFQATT, SNEGSKA (reference sequence). J was trimmed by 6 bases and V by 4 bases; bases with no gene match: 9. The CDR3 loop reads CSAILAGGSNEQFF. The CDR3 DNA is TGCAGTGCTATCCTCGCAGGGGGTAGCAATGAGCAGTTCTTC.

This clonotype has only a few counts. The chain recombines TRBV10-2 with TRBJ2-2, with 11 bases that match TRBD1. CDR1 is WSHSY and CDR2 is SAAADI in the germline V gene. The CDR3 length is 17 residues. With 0 bases clipped from V and 7 bases from J, the junction kept 7 bases outside the gene matches. Here the CDR3 DNA reads TGCGCCAGCAGTGAGTCGTTCTGGACAGGGGGCAGCGGGGAGCTGTTTTTT. It codes for CASSESFWTGGSGELFF.

This sequence joins TRBV27 and TRBJ2-3; the D gene could be TRBD1 or TRBD2 (5 bases each). The CDR3 contains 13 residues. Trimming left V 1 base short and J 5 bases short, with 7 bases between. The germline CDR1 and CDR2 sequences are MNHEY and SMNVEV (reference sequence). The CDR3 spells CASSLLGEDTQYF. In DNA, the CDR3 is TGTGCCAGCAGTTTATTGGGGGAAGATACGCAGTATTTT.

CDR3 loop: CASSLVRDPPYEQYF. For the CDR3, the DNA is TGTGCCAGCAGCTTAGTACGGGACCCTCCCTACGAGCAGTACTTC. The chain uses TRBV7-9 and TRBJ2-7, with D perhaps being TRBD1 or TRBD2 (5 bases each). The CDR3 totals 15 residues. The V end lost 1 base, the J end lost 2 bases, and 12 bases lay between the germline ends. Germline V gene data show CDR1 as SEHNR and CDR2 as FQNEAQ (reference sequence).

This chain links TRBV10-3 with TRBJ2-1; 11 bases map to TRBD2. V lost 5 bases and J lost 7; bases outside the gene matches: 10. The CDR3 runs 16 residues. The germline V gene has CDR1 ENHRY and CDR2 SYGVKD. Here the CDR3 reads CAISTIAGGPNNEQFF. Written as DNA, the CDR3 is TGTGCCATCAGTACAATAGCGGGAGGGCCTAATAATGAGCAGTTCTTC.

V and J are TRBV9 and TRBJ2-7; 11 nucleotides match TRBD2. Germline-derived CDR1 and CDR2 are SGDLS and YYNGEE. There are 16 residues in the CDR3. V lost 0 bases, J lost 5 bases, and 7 bases stayed unmatched. CDR3 sequence: CASSVAWTSGFHEQYF. CDR3 nucleotide sequence: TGTGCCAGCAGCGTAGCCTGGACTAGCGGGTTCCACGAGCAGTACTTC.

The rearrangement links TRBV7-9 to TRBJ2-1; D is undetermined. The length of the CDR3 is 15 residues. The germline CDR1 and CDR2 sequences are SEHNR and FQNEAQ (reference sequence). V shed 1 base and J shed 2 bases, with 9 bases lying between them. CDR3 in amino acids: CASSLDGVPYNEQFF. The CDR3 DNA follows: TGTGCCAGCAGCTTAGATGGAGTCCCCTACAATGAGCAGTTCTTC.

This chain connects TRBV18 to TRBJ1-2; D ambiguous. The CDR3 totals 13 residues. Per the germline V gene, CDR1 is KGHSH and CDR2 is LQKENI. V was trimmed by 2 bases and J by 0 bases, leaving 4 bases between them. CDR3 residues: CASSPSANYGYTF. The CDR3 DNA is TGTGCCAGCTCACCATCCGCTAACTATGGCTACACCTTC.

This clonotype was counted between two and nine times. The V and J genes are TRBV20-1 and TRBJ2-1; D uncertain. The CDR3 loop spans 12 amino acids. Trimming left V 5 bases short and J 3 bases short, with 8 bases between. Germline V gene lookup returns CDR1 DFQATT and CDR2 SNEGSKA (reference sequence). The CDR3 coding sequence is TGCAGTGCTTCGGCCGACTACAATGAGCAGTTCTTC. Its translation is CSASADYNEQFF.

In DNA form, the CDR3 reads TGCAGCGTTGACGGAGGGACTCGCACAGATACGCAGTATTTT. As protein: CSVDGGTRTDTQYF. The gene calls are TRBV29-1 and TRBJ2-3, with a possible D match to TRBD2 (6 bases). Germline-derived CDR1 and CDR2 are SQVTM and ANQGSEA. CDR3 length equals 14 residues. The V end was cut by 3 bases, the J end by 1 base, with 11 bases between.

The chain carries TRBV7-6 and TRBJ2-1, with a possible D match to TRBD1 (6 bases). Germline lookup yields CDR1 SGHVS and CDR2 FNYEAQ. The CDR3 totals 16 residues. The germline V and J ends were trimmed by 5 bases and 6 bases, with 20 bases remaining between them. CDR3 amino acids: CASSLERQAGGNEQFF. The CDR3 region has the DNA TGTGCCAGCAGCCTAGAAAGACAGGCTGGTGGCAATGAGCAGTTCTTC.

This clonotype was counted a few times. The rearrangement joins TRBV10-1 to TRBJ2-3; tentatively, D is TRBD1 or TRBD2 (5 bases each). CDR3 length: 15 residues. With 7 bases removed from V and 2 bases from J, the gap between germline ends came to 16 bases. CDR1 is WNHNN and CDR2 is SYGVQD in the germline V gene (reference sequence). In nucleotides, the CDR3 is TGCGCCAGCACCCCCGGGACCACGGACACAGATACGCAGTATTTT. Its translation is CASTPGTTDTDTQYF.